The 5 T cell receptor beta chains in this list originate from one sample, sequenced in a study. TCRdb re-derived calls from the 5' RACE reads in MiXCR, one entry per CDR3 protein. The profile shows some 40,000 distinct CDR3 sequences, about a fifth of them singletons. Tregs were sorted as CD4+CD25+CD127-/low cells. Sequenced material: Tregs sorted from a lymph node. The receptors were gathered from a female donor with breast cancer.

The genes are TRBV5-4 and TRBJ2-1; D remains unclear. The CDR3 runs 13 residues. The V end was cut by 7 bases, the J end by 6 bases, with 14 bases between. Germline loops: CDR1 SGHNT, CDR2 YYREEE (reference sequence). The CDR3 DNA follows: TGTGCCAGCGGACCTGAGGCGAGCAATGAGCAGTTCTTC. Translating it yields CASGPEASNEQFF.

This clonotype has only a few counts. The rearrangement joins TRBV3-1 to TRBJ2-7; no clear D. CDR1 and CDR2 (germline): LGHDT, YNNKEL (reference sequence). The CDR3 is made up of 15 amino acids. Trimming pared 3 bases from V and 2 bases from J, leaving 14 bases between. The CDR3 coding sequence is TGTGCCAGCAGCCACGGGCCCAATCGGGCCTACGAGCAGTACTTC. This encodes CASSHGPNRAYEQYF.

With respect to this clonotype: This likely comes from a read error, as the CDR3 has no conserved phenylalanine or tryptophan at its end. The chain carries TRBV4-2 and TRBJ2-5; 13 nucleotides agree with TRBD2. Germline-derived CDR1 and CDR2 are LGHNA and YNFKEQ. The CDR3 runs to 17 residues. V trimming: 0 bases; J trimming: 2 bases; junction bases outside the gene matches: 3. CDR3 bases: TGTGCCAGCAGCCAAGATGGGACTAGCGGGGCGCAAGAGACCCAGTACCTC. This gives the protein CASSQDGTSGAQETQYL.

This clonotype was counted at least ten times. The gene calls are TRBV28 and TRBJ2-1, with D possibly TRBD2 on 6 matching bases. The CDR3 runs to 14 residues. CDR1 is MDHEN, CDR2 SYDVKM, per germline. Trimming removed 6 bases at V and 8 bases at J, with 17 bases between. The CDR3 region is CASSLVSGEDEQFF. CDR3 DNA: TGTGCCAGCAGCTTAGTATCGGGGGAAGATGAGCAGTTCTTC.

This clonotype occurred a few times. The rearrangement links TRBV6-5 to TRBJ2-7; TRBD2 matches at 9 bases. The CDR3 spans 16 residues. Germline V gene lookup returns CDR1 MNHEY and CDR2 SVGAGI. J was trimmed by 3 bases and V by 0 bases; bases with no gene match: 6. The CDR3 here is CASSYSLLAGIYEQYF. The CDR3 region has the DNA TGTGCCAGCAGTTACTCGTTGCTAGCGGGAATCTACGAGCAGTACTTC.